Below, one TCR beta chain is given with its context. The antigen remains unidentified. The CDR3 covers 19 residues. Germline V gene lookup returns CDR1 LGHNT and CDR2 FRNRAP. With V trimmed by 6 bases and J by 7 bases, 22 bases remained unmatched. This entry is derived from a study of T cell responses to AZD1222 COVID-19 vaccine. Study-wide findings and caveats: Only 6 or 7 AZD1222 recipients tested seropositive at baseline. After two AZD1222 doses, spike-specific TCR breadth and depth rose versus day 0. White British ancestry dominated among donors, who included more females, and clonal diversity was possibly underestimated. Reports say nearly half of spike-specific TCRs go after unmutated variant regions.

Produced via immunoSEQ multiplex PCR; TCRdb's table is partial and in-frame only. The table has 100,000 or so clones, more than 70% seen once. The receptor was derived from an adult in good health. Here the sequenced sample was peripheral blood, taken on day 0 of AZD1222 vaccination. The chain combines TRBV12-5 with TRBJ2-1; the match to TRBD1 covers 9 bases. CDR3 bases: TGTGCTAGTGGAGACCCGGGACAGGGAACCCTGGGGGGGAAAAATGAGCAGTTCTTC. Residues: CASGDPGQGTLGGKNEQFF.